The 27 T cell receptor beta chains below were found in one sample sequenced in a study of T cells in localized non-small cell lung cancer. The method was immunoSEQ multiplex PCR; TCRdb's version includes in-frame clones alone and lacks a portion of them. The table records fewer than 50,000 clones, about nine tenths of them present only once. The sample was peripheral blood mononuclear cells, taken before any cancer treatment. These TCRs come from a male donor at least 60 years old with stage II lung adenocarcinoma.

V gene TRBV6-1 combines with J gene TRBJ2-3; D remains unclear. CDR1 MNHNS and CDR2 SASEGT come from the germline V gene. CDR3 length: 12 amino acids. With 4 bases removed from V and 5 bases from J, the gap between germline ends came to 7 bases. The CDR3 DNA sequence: TGTGCCAGCAGTGCGGCCGAAGATACGCAGTATTTT. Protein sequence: CASSAAEDTQYF.

This chain's CDR3 is CASSLVQGPDTQYF. CDR3 nucleotides: TGTGCCAGCAGCTTAGTACAGGGCCCAGATACGCAGTATTTT. The chain links TRBV7-2 to TRBJ2-3; the D gene is possibly TRBD1 (6 bases). Between the trimmed V and J ends, which lost 1 base and 4 bases, there was a span of 9 bases. Germline loops: CDR1 SGHTA, CDR2 FQGNSA. CDR3 length equals 14 residues.

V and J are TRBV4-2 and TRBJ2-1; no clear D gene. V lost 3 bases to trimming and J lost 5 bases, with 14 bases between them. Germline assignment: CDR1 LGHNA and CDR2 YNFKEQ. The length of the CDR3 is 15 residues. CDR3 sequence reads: CASSHPSFLNNEQFF. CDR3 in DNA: TGTGCCAGCAGCCACCCCTCCTTCTTGAACAATGAGCAGTTCTTC.

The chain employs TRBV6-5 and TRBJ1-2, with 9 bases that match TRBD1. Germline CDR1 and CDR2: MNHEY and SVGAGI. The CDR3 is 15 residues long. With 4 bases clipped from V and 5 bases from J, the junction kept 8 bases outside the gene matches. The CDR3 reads CASSLRGQGPYGYTF. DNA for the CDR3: TGTGCCAGCAGTTTGAGGGGACAGGGACCGTATGGCTACACCTTC.

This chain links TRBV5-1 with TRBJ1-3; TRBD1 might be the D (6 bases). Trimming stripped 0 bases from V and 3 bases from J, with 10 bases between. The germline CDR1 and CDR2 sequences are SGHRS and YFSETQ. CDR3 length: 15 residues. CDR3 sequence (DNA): TGCGCCAGCAGCTTGGGACAGGCGTTTGGAAACACCATATATTTT. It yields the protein CASSLGQAFGNTIYF.

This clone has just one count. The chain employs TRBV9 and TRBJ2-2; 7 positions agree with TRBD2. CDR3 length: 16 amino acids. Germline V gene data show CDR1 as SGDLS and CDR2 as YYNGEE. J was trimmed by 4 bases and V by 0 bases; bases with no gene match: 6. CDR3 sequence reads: CASSVGAGVGTGELFF. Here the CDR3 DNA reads TGTGCCAGCAGCGTAGGGGCGGGAGTCGGCACCGGGGAGCTGTTTTTT. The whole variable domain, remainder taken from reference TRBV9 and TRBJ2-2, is DSGVTQTPKHLITATGQRVTLRCSPRSGDLSVYWYQQSLDQGLQFLIQYYNGEERAKGNILERFSAQQFPDLHSELNLSSLELGDSALYFCASSVGAGVGTGELFFGEGSRLTVL.

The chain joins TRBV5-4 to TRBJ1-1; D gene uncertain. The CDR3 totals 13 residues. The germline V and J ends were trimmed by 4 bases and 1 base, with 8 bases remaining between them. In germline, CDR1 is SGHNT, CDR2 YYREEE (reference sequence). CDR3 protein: CASSREGNTEAFF. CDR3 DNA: TGTGCCAGCAGCCGCGAGGGGAACACTGAAGCTTTCTTT. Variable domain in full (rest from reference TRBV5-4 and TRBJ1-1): ETGVTQSPTHLIKTRGQQVTLRCSSQSGHNTVSWYQQALGQGPQFIFQYYREEENGRGNFPPRFSGLQFPNYSSELNVNALELDDSALYLCASSREGNTEAFFGQGTRLTVV.

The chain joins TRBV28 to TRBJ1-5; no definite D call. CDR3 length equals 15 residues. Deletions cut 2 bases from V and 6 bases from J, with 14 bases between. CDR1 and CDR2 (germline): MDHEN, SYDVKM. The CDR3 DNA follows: TGTGCCAGCAGTTTAGGAGGAGCTTCGAGTCAGCCCCAGCATTTT. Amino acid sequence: CASSLGGASSQPQHF.

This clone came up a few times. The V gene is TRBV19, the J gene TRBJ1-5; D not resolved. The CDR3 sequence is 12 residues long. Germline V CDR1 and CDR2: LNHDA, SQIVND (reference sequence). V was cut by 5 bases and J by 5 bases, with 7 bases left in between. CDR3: CASSLRDQPQHF. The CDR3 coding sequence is TGTGCCAGTAGTCTGAGAGATCAGCCCCAGCATTTT.

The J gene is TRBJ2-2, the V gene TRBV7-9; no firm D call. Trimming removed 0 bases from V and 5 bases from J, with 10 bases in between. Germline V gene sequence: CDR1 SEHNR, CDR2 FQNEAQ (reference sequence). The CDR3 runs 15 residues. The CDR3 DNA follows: TGTGCCAGCAGCTTAGCGCAAGTTTTTACCGGGGAGCTGTTTTTT. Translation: CASSLAQVFTGELFF.

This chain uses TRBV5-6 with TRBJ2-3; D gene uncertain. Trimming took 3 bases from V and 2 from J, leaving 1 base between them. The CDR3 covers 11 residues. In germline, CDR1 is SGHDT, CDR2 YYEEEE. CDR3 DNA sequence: TGTGCCAGCAGCTCCACAGATACGCAGTATTTT. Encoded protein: CASSSTDTQYF.

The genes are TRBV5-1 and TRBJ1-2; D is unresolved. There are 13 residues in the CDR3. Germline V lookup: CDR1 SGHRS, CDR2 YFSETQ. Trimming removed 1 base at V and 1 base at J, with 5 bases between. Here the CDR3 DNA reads TGCGCCAGCAGCTTGACAATTAACTATGGCTACACCTTC. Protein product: CASSLTINYGYTF.

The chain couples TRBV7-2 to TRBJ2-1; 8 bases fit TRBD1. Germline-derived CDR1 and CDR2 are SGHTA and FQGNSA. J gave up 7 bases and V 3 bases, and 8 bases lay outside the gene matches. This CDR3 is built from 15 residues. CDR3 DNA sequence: TGTGCCAGCAGCTTTTACCGGGACAGGAGGAATGAGCAGTTCTTC. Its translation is CASSFYRDRRNEQFF.

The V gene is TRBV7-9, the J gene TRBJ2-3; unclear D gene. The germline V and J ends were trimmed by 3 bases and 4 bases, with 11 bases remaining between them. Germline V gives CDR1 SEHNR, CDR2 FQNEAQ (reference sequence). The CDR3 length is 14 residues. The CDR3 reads CASSFSSGADTQYF. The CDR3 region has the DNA TGTGCCAGCAGCTTTAGCTCTGGGGCAGATACGCAGTATTTT.

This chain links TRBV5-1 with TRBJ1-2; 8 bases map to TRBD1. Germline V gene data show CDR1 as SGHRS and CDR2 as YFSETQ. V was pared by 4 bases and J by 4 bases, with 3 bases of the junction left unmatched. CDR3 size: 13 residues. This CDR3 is CASSADRAYGYTF. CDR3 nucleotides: TGCGCCAGCAGCGCGGACAGGGCCTATGGCTACACCTTC.

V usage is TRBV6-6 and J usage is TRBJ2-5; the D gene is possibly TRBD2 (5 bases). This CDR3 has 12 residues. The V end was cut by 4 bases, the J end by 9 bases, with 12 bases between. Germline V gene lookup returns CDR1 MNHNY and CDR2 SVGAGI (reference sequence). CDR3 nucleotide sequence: TGTGCCAGCAGTTCGAGCCGGGGTGCCCAGTACTTC. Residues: CASSSSRGAQYF.

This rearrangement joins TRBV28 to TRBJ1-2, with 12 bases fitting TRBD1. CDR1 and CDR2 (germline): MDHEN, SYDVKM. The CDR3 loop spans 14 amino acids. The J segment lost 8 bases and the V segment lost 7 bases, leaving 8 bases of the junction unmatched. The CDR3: CASTLGDRGQGYTF. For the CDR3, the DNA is TGTGCCAGCACCCTGGGGGACAGGGGGCAAGGCTACACCTTC.

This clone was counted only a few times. The CDR3 sequence is CASSLTGLGNTEAFF. CDR3 sequence (DNA): TGTGCCAGCTCGTTGACAGGGCTCGGGAACACTGAAGCTTTCTTT. The J gene is TRBJ1-1, the V gene TRBV7-9; 7 bases line up with TRBD1. Germline assignment: CDR1 SEHNR and CDR2 FQNEAQ (reference sequence). The CDR3 contains 15 residues. V trimming: 8 bases; J trimming: 1 base; junction bases outside the gene matches: 10.

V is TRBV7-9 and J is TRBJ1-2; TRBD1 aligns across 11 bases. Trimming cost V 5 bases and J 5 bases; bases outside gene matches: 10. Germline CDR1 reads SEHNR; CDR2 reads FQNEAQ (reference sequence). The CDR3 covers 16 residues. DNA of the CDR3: TGTGCCAGCAGCCCCCAAACCGGACAGGGGGCTTATGGCTACACCTTC. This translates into CASSPQTGQGAYGYTF.

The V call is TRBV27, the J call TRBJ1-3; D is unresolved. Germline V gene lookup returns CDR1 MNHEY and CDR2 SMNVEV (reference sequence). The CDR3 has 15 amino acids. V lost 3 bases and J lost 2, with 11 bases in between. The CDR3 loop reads CASSLGISPGNTIYF. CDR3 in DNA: TGTGCCAGCAGTTTGGGGATTAGTCCTGGAAACACCATATATTTT.

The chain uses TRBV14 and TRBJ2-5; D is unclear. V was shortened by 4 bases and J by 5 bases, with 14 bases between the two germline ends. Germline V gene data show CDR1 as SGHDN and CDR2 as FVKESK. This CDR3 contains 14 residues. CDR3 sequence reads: CASSPTGFEETQYF. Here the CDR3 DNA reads TGTGCCAGCAGCCCAACTGGTTTTGAGGAGACCCAGTACTTC.

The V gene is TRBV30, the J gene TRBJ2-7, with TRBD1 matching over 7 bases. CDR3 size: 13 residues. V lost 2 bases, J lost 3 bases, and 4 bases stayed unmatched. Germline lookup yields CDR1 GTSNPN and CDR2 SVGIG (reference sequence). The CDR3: CAWSRGQYYEQYF. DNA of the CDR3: TGTGCCTGGAGTAGGGGACAGTACTACGAGCAGTACTTC.

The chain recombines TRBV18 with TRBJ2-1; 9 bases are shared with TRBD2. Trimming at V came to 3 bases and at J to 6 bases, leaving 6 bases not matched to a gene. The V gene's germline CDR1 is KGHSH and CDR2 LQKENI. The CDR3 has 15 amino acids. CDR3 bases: TGTGCCAGCTCACCGCCGGGACTAGCAGCCAATGAGCAGTTCTTC. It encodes CASSPPGLAANEQFF.

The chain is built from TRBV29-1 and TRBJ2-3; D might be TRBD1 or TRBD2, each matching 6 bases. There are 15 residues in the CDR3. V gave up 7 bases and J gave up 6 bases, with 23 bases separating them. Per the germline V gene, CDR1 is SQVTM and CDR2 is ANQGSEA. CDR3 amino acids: CSASGGRAAPDTQYF. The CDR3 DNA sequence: TGCAGCGCGTCTGGGGGGCGGGCAGCGCCCGATACGCAGTATTTT.

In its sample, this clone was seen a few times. The CDR3 reads CASSLEVGEAFF. The DNA for the CDR3 is TGTGCCAGCAGCTTAGAAGTTGGTGAAGCTTTCTTT. V and J are TRBV7-2 and TRBJ1-1; D is unclear. V was cut by 1 base and J by 7 bases, with 7 bases left in between. Germline CDR1 and CDR2: SGHTA and FQGNSA. The CDR3 sequence is 12 residues long.

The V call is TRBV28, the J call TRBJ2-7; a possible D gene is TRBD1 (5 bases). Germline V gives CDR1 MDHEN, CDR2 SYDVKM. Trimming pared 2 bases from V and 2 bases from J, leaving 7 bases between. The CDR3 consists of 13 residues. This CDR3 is CASSLAGPYEQYF. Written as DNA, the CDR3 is TGTGCCAGCAGTTTAGCAGGGCCCTACGAGCAGTACTTC.

The CDR3: CASSSGTSGRGTDTQYF. For the CDR3, the DNA is TGTGCCAGCAGCTCCGGGACTAGCGGGAGAGGGACAGATACGCAGTATTTT. The V and J genes are TRBV5-4 and TRBJ2-3, with 14 nucleotides matching TRBD2. The J segment lost 3 bases and the V segment lost 3 bases, leaving 6 bases of the junction unmatched. Per the germline V gene, CDR1 is SGHNT and CDR2 is YYREEE (reference sequence). The CDR3 is 17 amino acids. Filled out from reference TRBV5-4 and TRBJ2-3, the complete variable domain reads ETGVTQSPTHLIKTRGQQVTLRCSSQSGHNTVSWYQQALGQGPQFIFQYYREEENGRGNFPPRFSGLQFPNYSSELNVNALELDDSALYLCASSSGTSGRGTDTQYFGPGTRLTVL.